This T cell receptor beta chain was retrieved from a study of neurological immune-mediated disorders. This clonotype has a count of ten or more. Its antigen remains unidentified. Findings of the study overall: The multiple sclerosis repertoire cluster was not associated with any clinical or MRI feature, with the authors stating that larger cohorts are needed. According to phylogenetic grouping, one related-CDR3 cluster, a possible signature, contained the repertoires of 18 of 34 multiple sclerosis patients.

Each TCR transcript was tagged with a 10-nucleotide random UMI during 5'RACE. One entry per CDR3 protein results from TCRdb running MiXCR on the 5' RACE reads. Among 90,000 to 150,000 distinct CDR3 sequences listed, approximately 3.2% were seen once. It was from 2 million PBMCs stored at -80 C that the unsorted libraries were obtained. Between the trimmed V and J ends, which lost 0 bases and 9 bases, there was a span of 12 bases. The CDR3 extends over 14 amino acids. CDR1 and CDR2 (germline): LGHNA, YSLEER. The chain combines TRBV4-3 with TRBJ2-1; perhaps TRBD2 as D (5 bases). The sequence was obtained from a woman in her thirties with multiple sclerosis. Sequenced: PBMCs. The CDR3 bases are TGCGCCAGCAGCCAAGATCACGGGATCTCTGAGCAGTTCTTC. This encodes CASSQDHGISEQFF.